The sequence of this T cell receptor (beta chain) was determined in a study of T cells after yellow fever vaccination. Points from the study as a whole: The booster response re-showed most primary clones: 95% to 96% CD4, around 85% CD8. When the response was secondary, it was weaker but reached its peak faster, day 5 versus 15. There was a possibility that FACS-sorted repertoires contained abundant clonotypes contaminating from the bulk population.

Template-switching 5'RACE yielded the TCR cDNA; a universal primer site and UMIs were added in the process. TCRdb redid the calling of the 5' RACE reads with MiXCR, one entry per CDR3 protein. The top ten hold roughly a sixth of the sample, which has hundreds of thousands of distinct CDR3 sequences, about 17% seen once. This clonotype was seen a few times. Its antigen is unidentified. Sequenced here: PBMCs, sampled before the yellow fever booster vaccination. This clonotype was obtained from a young man who received the YFV17D yellow fever vaccine.

CDR3 region: CASSVAGGYTDTQYF. DNA of the CDR3: TGTGCCAGCAGCGTAGCTGGGGGATACACAGATACGCAGTATTTT. J is TRBJ2-3 and V is TRBV9; D is possibly TRBD1 or TRBD2 (5 bases each). The CDR3 runs 15 residues. CDR1 SGDLS and CDR2 YYNGEE come from the germline V gene. V was shortened by 0 bases and J by 2 bases, with 10 bases between the two germline ends.